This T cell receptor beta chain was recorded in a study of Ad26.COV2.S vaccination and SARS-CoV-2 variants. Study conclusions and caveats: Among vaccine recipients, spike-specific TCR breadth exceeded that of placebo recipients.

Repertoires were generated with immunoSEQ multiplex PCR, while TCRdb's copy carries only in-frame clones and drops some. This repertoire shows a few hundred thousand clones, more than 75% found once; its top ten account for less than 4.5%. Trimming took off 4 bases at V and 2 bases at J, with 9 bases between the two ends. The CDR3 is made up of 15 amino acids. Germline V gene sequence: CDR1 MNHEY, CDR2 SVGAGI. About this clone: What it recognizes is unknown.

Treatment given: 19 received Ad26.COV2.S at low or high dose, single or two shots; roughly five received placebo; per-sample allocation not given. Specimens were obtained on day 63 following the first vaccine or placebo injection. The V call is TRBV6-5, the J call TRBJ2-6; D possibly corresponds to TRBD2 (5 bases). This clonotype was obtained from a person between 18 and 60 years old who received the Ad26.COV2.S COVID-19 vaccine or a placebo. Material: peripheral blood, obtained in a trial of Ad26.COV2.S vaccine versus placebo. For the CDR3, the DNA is TGTGCCAGCAGTTCAAGAGGGACTGGGGCCAACGTCCTGACTTTC. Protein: CASSSRGTGANVLTF.